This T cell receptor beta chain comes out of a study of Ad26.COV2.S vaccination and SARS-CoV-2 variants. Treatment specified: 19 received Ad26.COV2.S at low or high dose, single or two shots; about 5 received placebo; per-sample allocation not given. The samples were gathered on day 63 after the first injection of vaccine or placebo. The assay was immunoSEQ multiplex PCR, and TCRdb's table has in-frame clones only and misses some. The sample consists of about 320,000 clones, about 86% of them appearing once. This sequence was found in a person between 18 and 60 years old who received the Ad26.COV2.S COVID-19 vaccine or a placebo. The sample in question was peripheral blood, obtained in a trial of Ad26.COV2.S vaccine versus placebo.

CDR3 loop: CSVSLGGYSYGYTF. Written as DNA, the CDR3 is TGCAGCGTTTCCTTGGGAGGATATAGCTATGGCTACACCTTC. The chain combines TRBV29-1 with TRBJ1-2; D is unclear. This CDR3 is built from 14 residues. The V end was cut by 5 bases, the J end by 4 bases, with 17 bases between. Germline loops: CDR1 SQVTM, CDR2 ANQGSEA.